This T cell receptor (beta chain) was found in a study of Ad26.COV2.S vaccination and SARS-CoV-2 variants. About the study: Enrollment placed the donor in the COV1001 Ad26.COV2.S trial arm. Study-wide findings and caveats: Ad26.COV2.S recipients had broader spike-specific TCRs (P = 0.0014).

Germline V lookup: CDR1 MNHEY, CDR2 SVGAGI. The CDR3 runs 15 residues. The trim removed 5 bases at V and 9 bases at J, leaving 12 bases unmatched. Profiling relied on immunoSEQ multiplex PCR, and the TCRdb table lists in-frame clones only, not all of them. The data hold approximately 240,000 clones, with approximately 88% observed a single time. Treatment noted: about 20 received Ad26.COV2.S at low or high dose, single or two shots; about five received placebo; per-sample allocation not given. Day 63 following the first vaccine or placebo injection was when the samples were taken. Wuhan-strain spike was delivered by a replication-incompetent Ad26 vector. This clone was recorded once. Antigen specificity is unknown.

The material sequenced was peripheral blood, taken in a trial of Ad26.COV2.S vaccine versus placebo. The clonotype originates from a person between 18 and 60 years old who received the Ad26.COV2.S COVID-19 vaccine or a placebo. This chain links TRBV6-5 with TRBJ2-1, with 8 bases fitting TRBD1. Written as DNA, the CDR3 is TGTGCCAGCAGTCCACTGGCAGGGGGCCGGGGTGAGCAGTTCTTC. Translating it yields CASSPLAGGRGEQFF.